The 5 T cell receptor beta chains reported below all come from one sample, sequenced in a study of T-cell memory formation after mild COVID-19 (dated by TCRdb to the early 2020s). Library preparation employed 5' RACE. Sequenced using an Illumina NovaSeq 6000. TCRdb passed the public sequencing reads through fastp at Q25 and MiXCR, retaining productive beta sequences. Each entry is one CDR3 protein sequence, shown with its most common DNA and genes. The table for this sample lists fewer than 50,000 distinct CDR3 sequences; about a tenth of them were counted only once. Roughly 12% of the sample is taken by the ten largest. Sequenced input: PBMCs or a T cell subset sorted from them (not recorded which). Receptor source: an adult woman who had mild COVID-19 (a few samples of this study predate the infection). The sample titles of this study are shuffled in the database, so cell type and time point are left out; the donor was told from shared clones.

The V and J genes are TRBV7-2 and TRBJ1-1; D gene unclear. The CDR3 is 13 residues long. V was shortened by 5 bases and J by 0 bases, with 7 bases between the two germline ends. Looked up from germline, CDR1 is SGHTA and CDR2 is FQGNSA. CDR3 in amino acids: CASSREVNTEAFF. CDR3 nucleotide sequence: TGTGCCAGCAGCCGAGAGGTGAACACTGAAGCTTTCTTT. Combining the CDR3 with reference TRBV7-2 and TRBJ1-1 gives the whole variable domain GAGVSQSPSNKVTEKGKDVELRCDPISGHTALYWYRQSLGQGLEFLIYFQGNSAPDKSGLPSDRFSAERTGGSVSTLTIQRTQQEDSAVYLCASSREVNTEAFFGQGTRLTVV.

At least ten counts were recorded for this clonotype. V and J are TRBV6-6 and TRBJ2-7; unclear D gene. Germline CDR1 reads MNHNY; CDR2 reads SVGAGI (reference sequence). The CDR3 length is 12 residues. V was clipped by 8 bases and J by 8 bases, with 16 bases between them. The CDR3 DNA is TGTGCCAGCTCCCCCTCCGCTCAGAAGCAGTACTTC. Amino acid sequence: CASSPSAQKQYF.

This clonotype was seen many times. V usage is TRBV29-1 and J usage is TRBJ2-7; 12 bases line up with TRBD1. This CDR3 has 14 residues. J gave up 5 bases and V 8 bases, and 10 bases lay outside the gene matches. Germline assignment: CDR1 SQVTM and CDR2 ANQGSEA. The CDR3 coding sequence is TGCAGCTTAACGCTCGGGACAGGGGGCGACGAGCAGTACTTC. The encoded protein is CSLTLGTGGDEQYF.

This clonotype was detected only a few times. This rearrangement joins TRBV12-3 or TRBV12-4 to TRBJ1-2; 8 nucleotides match TRBD1. V shed 7 bases and J 5 bases; nucleotides not matched to a gene: 6. The CDR3 spans 13 residues. CDR3 sequence (DNA): TGTGCCAGCACCTTGACAGGGGTGTATGGCTACACCTTC. It yields the protein CASTLTGVYGYTF.

This clonotype was observed a handful of times. The chain employs TRBV30 and TRBJ2-3, with TRBD2 matching over 11 bases. CDR3 length: 16 residues. Trimming took 1 base from V and 3 from J; bases not matched to a gene: 6. Germline assignment: CDR1 GTSNPN and CDR2 SVGIG (reference sequence). The CDR3 region has the DNA TGTGCCTGGAGTGCCCTAGCGGGAGGAAGGACAGATACGCAGTATTTT. Protein product: CAWSALAGGRTDTQYF.